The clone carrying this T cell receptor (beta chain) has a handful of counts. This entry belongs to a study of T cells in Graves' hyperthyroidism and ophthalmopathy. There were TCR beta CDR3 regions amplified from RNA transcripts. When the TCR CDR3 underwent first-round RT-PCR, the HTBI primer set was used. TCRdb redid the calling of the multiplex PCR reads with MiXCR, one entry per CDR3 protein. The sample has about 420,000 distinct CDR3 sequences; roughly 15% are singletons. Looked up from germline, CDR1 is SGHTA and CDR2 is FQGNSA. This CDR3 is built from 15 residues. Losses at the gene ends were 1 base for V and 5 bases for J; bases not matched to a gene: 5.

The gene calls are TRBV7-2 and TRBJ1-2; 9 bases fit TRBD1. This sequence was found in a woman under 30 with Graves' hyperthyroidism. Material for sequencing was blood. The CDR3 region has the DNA TGTGCCAGCAGCTTAGAGCCCGGGACAGGGTATGGCTACACCTTC. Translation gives CASSLEPGTGYGYTF. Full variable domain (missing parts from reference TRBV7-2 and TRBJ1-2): GAGVSQSPSNKVTEKGKDVELRCDPISGHTALYWYRQSLGQGLEFLIYFQGNSAPDKSGLPSDRFSAERTGGSVSTLTIQRTQQEDSAVYLCASSLEPGTGYGYTFGSGTRLTVV.